These 16 T cell receptor beta chains share one sample of origin, sequenced in a study of OX40 agonist ivuxolimab in advanced cancers. This table comes from immunoSEQ multiplex PCR, and its TCRdb copy is limited to in-frame clones, with some not included. The table includes tens of thousands of clones, around 86% detected once. Sequencing was performed on CD4+ or CD8+ T cells sorted from blood, taken in a trial of the OX40 agonist ivuxolimab. All receptors derive from an adult with an advanced solid tumor such as melanoma, head and neck, liver or kidney cancer.

This chain joins TRBV27 and TRBJ2-7, with 8 bases that match TRBD2. CDR1 and CDR2 (germline): MNHEY, SMNVEV (reference sequence). This CDR3 spans 14 amino acids. V lost 3 bases, J lost 5 bases, and 6 bases stayed unmatched. The CDR3 loop is CASSFREGADEQYF. CDR3 nucleotide sequence: TGTGCCAGCAGTTTCCGGGAGGGTGCGGACGAGCAGTACTTC.

The chain couples TRBV7-8 to TRBJ1-4; D gene uncertain. Germline V gene sequence: CDR1 SGHVS, CDR2 FQNEAQ. This CDR3 spans 13 amino acids. V was trimmed by 1 base and J by 8 bases, leaving 8 bases between them. The CDR3, as DNA: TGTGCCAGCAGCTTAGGAGGGATCGAAAAACTGTTTTTT. Translating gives CASSLGGIEKLFF.

This clone was seen more than once but under ten times. V and J are TRBV5-1 and TRBJ2-7, with TRBD1 as a possible D gene (6 bases). The germline CDR1 and CDR2 sequences are SGHRS and YFSETQ. Trimming left V 4 bases short and J 2 bases short, with 19 bases between. The CDR3 consists of 16 residues. CDR3 amino acids: CASSGFPDRSPYEQYF. CDR3 nucleotides: TGCGCCAGCAGCGGATTCCCCGACAGGTCCCCCTACGAGCAGTACTTC.

V gene TRBV5-1 combines with J gene TRBJ1-5, with TRBD1 matching 7 bases. The germline V gene encodes CDR1 SGHRS and CDR2 YFSETQ. This CDR3 contains 15 residues. After removal of 1 base from V and 7 bases from J, the junction contained 8 bases not matched to a gene. This chain's CDR3 is CASSLRGTAGQPQHF. CDR3 DNA: TGCGCCAGCAGCTTGAGGGGGACAGCTGGGCAGCCCCAGCATTTT.

The chain uses TRBV4-2 and TRBJ1-1; TRBD1 matches at 9 bases. Germline V gene lookup returns CDR1 LGHNA and CDR2 YNFKEQ. Trimming removed 2 bases from V and 8 bases from J; junction bases left unmatched: 12. The CDR3 sequence is 16 residues long. CDR3 DNA: TGTGCCAGCAGCCAACCAAAAACCGGGACAGGGATCGAAGCTTTCTTT. Its protein product is CASSQPKTGTGIEAFF.

This sequence joins TRBV6-1 and TRBJ1-5; D possibly corresponds to TRBD1 (6 bases). V gave up 6 bases and J gave up 6 bases, with 12 bases separating them. The CDR3 consists of 13 residues. Looked up from germline, CDR1 is MNHNS and CDR2 is SASEGT. In DNA form, the CDR3 reads TGTGCCAGCAGCCCACACAGGGCTCAGCCCCAGCATTTT. Its protein product is CASSPHRAQPQHF.

This chain links TRBV9 with TRBJ1-6; D unclear. V was shortened by 0 bases and J by 6 bases, with 10 bases between the two germline ends. CDR3 length: 15 residues. In germline, CDR1 is SGDLS, CDR2 YYNGEE. The CDR3 DNA sequence: TGTGCCAGCAGCGTAGATAGGTCGGTTAATTCACCCCTCCACTTT. It codes for CASSVDRSVNSPLHF.

In this sample, this clone turned up many times. The chain has TRBV7-9 and TRBJ1-2; 8 bases line up with TRBD1. Trimming took 3 bases from V and 8 from J; bases not matched to a gene: 8. Germline V gene data show CDR1 as SEHNR and CDR2 as FQNEAQ (reference sequence). This CDR3 spans 14 amino acids. The CDR3: CASSLLWTGNGYTF. The CDR3 coding sequence is TGTGCCAGCAGCTTGTTGTGGACAGGGAACGGCTACACCTTC.

The rearrangement uses TRBV28 and TRBJ2-3; 9 nucleotides match TRBD2. The CDR3 is 19 amino acids. Germline V gene sequence: CDR1 MDHEN, CDR2 SYDVKM. With 6 bases clipped from V and 3 bases from J, the junction kept 19 bases outside the gene matches. The CDR3 DNA sequence: TGTGCCAGCAGCTACCCGTCCGCGTGGCGGGAGGGCCTAACAGATACGCAGTATTTT. Its translation: CASSYPSAWREGLTDTQYF.

V usage is TRBV7-3 and J usage is TRBJ1-1; D ambiguous. The CDR3 has 13 amino acids. Germline V gene lookup returns CDR1 SGHTA and CDR2 FQGTGA. V lost 4 bases and J 0 bases, leaving 6 bases between the germline ends. The CDR3 sequence is CASSSEMNTEAFF. CDR3 nucleotides: TGTGCCAGCAGCTCAGAAATGAACACTGAAGCTTTCTTT.

The rearrangement links TRBV7-9 to TRBJ2-7; a weak D match, TRBD2 (7 bases). CDR3 length equals 15 residues. Trimming pared 2 bases from V and 0 bases from J, leaving 11 bases between. The germline V gene encodes CDR1 SEHNR and CDR2 FQNEAQ (reference sequence). The chain's CDR3 is CASSLKGGDSYEQYF. In DNA form, the CDR3 reads TGTGCCAGCAGCTTAAAGGGGGGGGACTCCTACGAGCAGTACTTC.

V usage is TRBV9 and J usage is TRBJ2-1; D possibly corresponds to TRBD2 (5 bases). This CDR3 contains 13 residues. V dropped 4 bases and J dropped 4 bases, with 9 bases sitting between them. CDR1 is SGDLS and CDR2 is YYNGEE in the germline V gene. In DNA form, the CDR3 reads TGTGCCAGCAGCCAGGAGGAGTACAATGAGCAGTTCTTC. This sequence encodes CASSQEEYNEQFF.

The chain combines TRBV6-1 with TRBJ1-6; 8 nucleotides align to TRBD1. The junction had 5 bases not matched to a gene; V was cut back by 3 bases and J by 7 bases. The CDR3 consists of 15 residues. CDR1 and CDR2 (germline): MNHNS, SASEGT. CDR3 coding DNA: TGTGCCAGCAGTGACACCGGGACAGGCAATTCACCCCTCCACTTT. This gives the protein CASSDTGTGNSPLHF.

The V and J genes are TRBV11-3 and TRBJ2-5; a weak D match, TRBD2 (5 bases). The CDR3 sequence is 14 residues long. Trimming removed 1 base from V and 5 bases from J, with 11 bases in between. Germline loops: CDR1 SGHNT, CDR2 YENEEA. The CDR3 loop reads CASSLGAGIETQYF. The CDR3 nucleotides are TGTGCCAGCAGCTTAGGGGCCGGGATTGAGACCCAGTACTTC. The entire variable domain, with the rest obtained from reference TRBV11-3 and TRBJ2-5, is as follows: EAGVVQSPRYKIIEKKQPVAFWCNPISGHNTLYWYLQNLGQGPELLIRYENEEAVDDSQLPKDRFSAERLKGVDSTLKIQPAELGDSAVYLCASSLGAGIETQYFGPGTRLLVL.

This chain links TRBV7-9 with TRBJ1-2, with unresolved D. This CDR3 region has 14 residues. Germline V gene data show CDR1 as SEHNR and CDR2 as FQNEAQ (reference sequence). V lost 3 bases and J lost 8, with 16 bases in between. This chain's CDR3 is CASSLVGGTGGYTF. For the CDR3, the DNA is TGTGCCAGCAGCTTGGTCGGCGGCACTGGGGGCTACACCTTC.

The chain links TRBV27 to TRBJ1-1; D perhaps matches TRBD1 (5 bases). The CDR3 contains 15 residues. Trimming cost V 4 bases and J 1 base, with 13 bases left between them. From germline, CDR1 is MNHEY and CDR2 SMNVEV (reference sequence). CDR3 coding DNA: TGTGCCAGCAGTTCCGCTTCGGGGACGAACACTGAAGCTTTCTTT. This codes for CASSSASGTNTEAFF.